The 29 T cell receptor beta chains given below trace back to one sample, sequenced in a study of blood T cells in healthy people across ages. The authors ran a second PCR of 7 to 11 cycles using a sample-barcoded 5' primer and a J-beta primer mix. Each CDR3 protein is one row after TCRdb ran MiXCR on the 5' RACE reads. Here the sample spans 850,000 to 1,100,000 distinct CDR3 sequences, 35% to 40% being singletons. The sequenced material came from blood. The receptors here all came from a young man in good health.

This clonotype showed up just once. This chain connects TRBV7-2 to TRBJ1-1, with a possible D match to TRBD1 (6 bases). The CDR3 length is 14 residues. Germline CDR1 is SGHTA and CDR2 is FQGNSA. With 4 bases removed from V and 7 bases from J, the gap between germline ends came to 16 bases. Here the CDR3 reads CASSWRGGRNEAFF. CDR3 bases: TGTGCCAGCAGCTGGCGGGGGGGGCGGAATGAAGCTTTCTTT.

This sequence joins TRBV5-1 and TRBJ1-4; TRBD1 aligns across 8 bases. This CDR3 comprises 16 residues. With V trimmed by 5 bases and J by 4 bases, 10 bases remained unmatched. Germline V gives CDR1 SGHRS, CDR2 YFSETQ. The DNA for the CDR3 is TGCGCCAGCAGGACGCAGGGGGCGGCAGTTAATGAAAAACTGTTTTTT. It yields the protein CASRTQGAAVNEKLFF.

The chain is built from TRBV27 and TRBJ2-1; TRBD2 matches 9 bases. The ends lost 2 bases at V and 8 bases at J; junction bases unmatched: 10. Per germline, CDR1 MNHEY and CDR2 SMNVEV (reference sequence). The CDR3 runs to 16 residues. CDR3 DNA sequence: TGTGCCAGCAGTTTAGCAGCTAGCGGGGAGCTCCATGAGCAGTTCTTC. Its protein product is CASSLAASGELHEQFF.

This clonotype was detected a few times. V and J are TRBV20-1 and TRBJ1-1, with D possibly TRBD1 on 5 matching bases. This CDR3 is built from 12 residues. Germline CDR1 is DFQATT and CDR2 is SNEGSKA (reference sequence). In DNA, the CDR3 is TGCAGGGTCATAAGGGACAACACTGAAGCTTTCTTT. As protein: CRVIRDNTEAFF.

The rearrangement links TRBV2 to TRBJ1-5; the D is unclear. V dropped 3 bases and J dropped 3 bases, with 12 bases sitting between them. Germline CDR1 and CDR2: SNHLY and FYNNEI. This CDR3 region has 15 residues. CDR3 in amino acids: CASSERGGYNQPQHF. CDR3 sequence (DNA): TGTGCCAGCAGTGAGCGCGGCGGATACAATCAGCCCCAGCATTTT.

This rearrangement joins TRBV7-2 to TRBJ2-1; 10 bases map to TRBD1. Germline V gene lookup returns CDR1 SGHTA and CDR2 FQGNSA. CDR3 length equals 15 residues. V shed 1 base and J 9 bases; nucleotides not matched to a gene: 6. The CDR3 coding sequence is TGTGCCAGCAGCTTAGATGGGACAGGGGCCTCTGAGCAGTTCTTC. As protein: CASSLDGTGASEQFF.

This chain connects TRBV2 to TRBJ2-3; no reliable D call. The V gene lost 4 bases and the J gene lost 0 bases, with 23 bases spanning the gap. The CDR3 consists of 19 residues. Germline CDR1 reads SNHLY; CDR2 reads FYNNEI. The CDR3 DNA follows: TGTGCCAGCAGTGGGGGAAAGGGATTCTCCCGTTATAGCACAGATACGCAGTATTTT. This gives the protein CASSGGKGFSRYSTDTQYF.

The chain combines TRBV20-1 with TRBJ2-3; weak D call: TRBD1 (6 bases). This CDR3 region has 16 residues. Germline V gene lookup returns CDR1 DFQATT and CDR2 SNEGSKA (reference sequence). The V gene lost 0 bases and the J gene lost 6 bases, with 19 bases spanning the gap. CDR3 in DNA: TGCAGTGCTAGAGATCTCAGGGGACGGGACGGGGATACGCAGTATTTT. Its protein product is CSARDLRGRDGDTQYF.

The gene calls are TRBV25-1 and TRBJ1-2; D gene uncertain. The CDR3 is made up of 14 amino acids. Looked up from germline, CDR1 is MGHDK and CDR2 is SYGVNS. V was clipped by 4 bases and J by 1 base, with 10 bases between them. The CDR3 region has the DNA TGTGCCAGCAGTGGAGGGAAGAGTAACTATGGCTACACCTTC. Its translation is CASSGGKSNYGYTF.

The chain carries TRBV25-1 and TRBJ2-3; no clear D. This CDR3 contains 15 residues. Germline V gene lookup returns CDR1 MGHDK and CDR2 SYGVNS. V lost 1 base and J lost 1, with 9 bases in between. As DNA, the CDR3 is TGTGCCAGCAGTGAATCCGGGTGGGGCACAGATACGCAGTATTTT. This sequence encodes CASSESGWGTDTQYF.

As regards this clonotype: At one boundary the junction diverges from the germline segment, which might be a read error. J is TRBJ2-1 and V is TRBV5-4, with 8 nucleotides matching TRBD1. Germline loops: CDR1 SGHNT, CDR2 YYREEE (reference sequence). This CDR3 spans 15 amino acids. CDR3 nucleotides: TGTGCCATCAGCTCGCCGGGACAGGATATTAATGAGCAGTTCTTC. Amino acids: CAISSPGQDINEQFF.

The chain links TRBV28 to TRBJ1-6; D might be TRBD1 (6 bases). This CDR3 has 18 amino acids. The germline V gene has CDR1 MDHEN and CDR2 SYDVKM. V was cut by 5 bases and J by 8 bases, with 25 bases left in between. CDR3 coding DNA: TGTGCCAGCAGTCCCCTAGAGGGGGGCCATTATATTGATTCACCCCTCCACTTT. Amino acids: CASSPLEGGHYIDSPLHF.

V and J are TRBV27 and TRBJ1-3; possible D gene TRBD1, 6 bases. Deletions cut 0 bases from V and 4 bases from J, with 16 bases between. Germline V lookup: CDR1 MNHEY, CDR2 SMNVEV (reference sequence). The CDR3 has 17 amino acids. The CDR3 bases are TGTGCCAGCAGTTTATCGCAGACAGGTGTGGGCGGAAACACCATATATTTT. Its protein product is CASSLSQTGVGGNTIYF.

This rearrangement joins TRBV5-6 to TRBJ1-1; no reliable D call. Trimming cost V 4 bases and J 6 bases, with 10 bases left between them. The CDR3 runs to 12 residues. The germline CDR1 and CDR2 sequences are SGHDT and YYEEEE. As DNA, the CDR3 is TGTGCCAGCAGCCAGAAGGACGCTGAAGCTTTCTTT. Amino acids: CASSQKDAEAFF.

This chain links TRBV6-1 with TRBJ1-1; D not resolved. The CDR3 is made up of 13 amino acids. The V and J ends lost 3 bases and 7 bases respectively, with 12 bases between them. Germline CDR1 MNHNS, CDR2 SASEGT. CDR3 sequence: CASSDRGWSEAFF. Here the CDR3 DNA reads TGTGCCAGCAGTGATAGAGGGTGGAGTGAAGCTTTCTTT.

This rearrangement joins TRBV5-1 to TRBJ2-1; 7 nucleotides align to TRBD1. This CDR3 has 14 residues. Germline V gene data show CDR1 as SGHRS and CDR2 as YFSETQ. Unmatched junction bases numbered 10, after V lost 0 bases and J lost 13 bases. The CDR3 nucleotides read TGCGCCAGCAGCTTGGGACAGGGAAACGAGACCCAGTTCTTC. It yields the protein CASSLGQGNETQFF. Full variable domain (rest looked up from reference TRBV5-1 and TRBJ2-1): KAGVTQTPRYLIKTRGQQVTLSCSPISGHRSVSWYQQTPGQGLQFLFEYFSETQRNKGNFPGRFSGRQFSNSRSEMNVSTLELGDSALYLCASSLGQGNETQFFGPGTRLTVL.

CDR3 in DNA: TGCGCCAGCAGCTTCGGGACTAGGAACAATGAGCAGTTCTTC. It is translated as CASSFGTRNNEQFF. This chain links TRBV5-1 with TRBJ2-1, with 8 positions matching TRBD2. After removal of 2 bases from V and 5 bases from J, the junction contained 3 bases not matched to a gene. The CDR3 is 14 residues long. CDR1 and CDR2 from the germline V gene are SGHRS and YFSETQ.

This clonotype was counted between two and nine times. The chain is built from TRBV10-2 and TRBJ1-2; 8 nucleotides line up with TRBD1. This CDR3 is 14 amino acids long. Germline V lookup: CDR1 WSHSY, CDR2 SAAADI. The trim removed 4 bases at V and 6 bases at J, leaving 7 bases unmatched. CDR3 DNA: TGCGCCAGCAGTGTTATAGGGACAGGTGATGGCTACACCTTC. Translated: CASSVIGTGDGYTF.

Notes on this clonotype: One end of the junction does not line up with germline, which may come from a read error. CDR3 residues: CSAPPGTGWEDMQYF. DNA for the CDR3: TGCAGTGCTCCCCCGGGGACAGGGTGGGAAGATATGCAGTATTTT. The chain employs TRBV20-1 and TRBJ2-3, with 9 bases aligning to TRBD1. This CDR3 contains 15 residues. CDR1 DFQATT and CDR2 SNEGSKA come from the germline V gene (reference sequence).

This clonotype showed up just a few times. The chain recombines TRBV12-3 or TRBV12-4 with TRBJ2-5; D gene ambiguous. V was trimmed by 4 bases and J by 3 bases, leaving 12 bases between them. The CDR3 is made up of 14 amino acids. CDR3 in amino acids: CASSSPQLKETQYF. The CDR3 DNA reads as TGTGCCAGCAGTTCCCCACAGCTAAAAGAGACCCAGTACTTC.

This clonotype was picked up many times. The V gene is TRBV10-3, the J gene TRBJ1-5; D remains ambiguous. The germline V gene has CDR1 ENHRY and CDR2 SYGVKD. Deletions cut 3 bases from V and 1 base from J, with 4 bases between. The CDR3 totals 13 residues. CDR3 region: CAISDISNQPQHF. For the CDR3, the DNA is TGTGCCATCAGTGACATCAGCAATCAGCCCCAGCATTTT.

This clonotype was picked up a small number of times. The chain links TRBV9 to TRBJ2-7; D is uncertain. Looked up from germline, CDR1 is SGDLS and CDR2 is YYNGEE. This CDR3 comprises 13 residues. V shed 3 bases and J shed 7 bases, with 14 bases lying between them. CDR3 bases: TGTGCCAGCAGCGCCTCTCCGGGCAATGAGCAGTACTTC. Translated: CASSASPGNEQYF. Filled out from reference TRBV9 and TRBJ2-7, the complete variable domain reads DSGVTQTPKHLITATGQRVTLRCSPRSGDLSVYWYQQSLDQGLQFLIQYYNGEERAKGNILERFSAQQFPDLHSELNLSSLELGDSALYFCASSASPGNEQYFGPGTRLTVT.

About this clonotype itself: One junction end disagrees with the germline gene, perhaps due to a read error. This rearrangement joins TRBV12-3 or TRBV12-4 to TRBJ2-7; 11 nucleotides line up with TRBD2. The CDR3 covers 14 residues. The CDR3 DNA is TGTGCCAGCAGTATAGCGGGGGGGCTTAATGAGCAGTACTTC. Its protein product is CASSIAGGLNEQYF.

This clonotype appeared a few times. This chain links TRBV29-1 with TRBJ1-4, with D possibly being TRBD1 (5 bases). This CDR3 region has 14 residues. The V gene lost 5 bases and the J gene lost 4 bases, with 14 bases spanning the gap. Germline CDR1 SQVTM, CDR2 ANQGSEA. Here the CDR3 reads CSVRRGVNNEKLFF. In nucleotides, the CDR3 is TGCAGCGTTCGAAGGGGAGTGAATAATGAAAAACTGTTTTTT.

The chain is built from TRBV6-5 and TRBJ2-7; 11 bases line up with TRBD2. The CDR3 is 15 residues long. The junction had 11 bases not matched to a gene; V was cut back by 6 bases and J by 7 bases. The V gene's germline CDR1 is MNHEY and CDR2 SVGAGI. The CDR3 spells CASSRKGLAEDEQYF. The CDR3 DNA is TGTGCCAGCAGCCGAAAGGGACTAGCGGAGGATGAGCAGTACTTC.

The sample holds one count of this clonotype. The CDR3 here is CASGNSGSRPGELFF. In DNA, the CDR3 is TGTGCCAGCGGTAATAGCGGGAGTCGTCCCGGGGAGCTGTTTTTT. The V and J genes are TRBV7-3 and TRBJ2-2; 9 positions match TRBD2. CDR1 SGHTA and CDR2 FQGTGA come from the germline V gene. The CDR3 is 15 amino acids. The V segment lost 8 bases and the J segment 6 bases; nucleotides outside the gene matches: 10.

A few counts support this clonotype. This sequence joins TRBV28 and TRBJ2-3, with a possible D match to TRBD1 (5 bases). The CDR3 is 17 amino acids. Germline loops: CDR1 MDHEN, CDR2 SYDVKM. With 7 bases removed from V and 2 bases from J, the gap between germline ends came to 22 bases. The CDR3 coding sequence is TGTGCCAGCACTTACTTCAGGGAAATTGGGGACACAGATACGCAGTATTTT. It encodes CASTYFREIGDTDTQYF.

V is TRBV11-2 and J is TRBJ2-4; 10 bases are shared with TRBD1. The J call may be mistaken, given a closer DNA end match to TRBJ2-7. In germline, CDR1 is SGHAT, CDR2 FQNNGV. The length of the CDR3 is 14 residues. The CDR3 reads CASSLEGQGFEQYF. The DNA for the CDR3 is TGTGCCAGCAGCTTAGAGGGACAGGGGTTCGAGCAGTACTTC.

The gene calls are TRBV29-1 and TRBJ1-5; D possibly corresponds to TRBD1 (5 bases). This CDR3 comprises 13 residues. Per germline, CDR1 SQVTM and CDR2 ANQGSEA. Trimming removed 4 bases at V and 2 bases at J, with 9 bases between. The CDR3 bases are TGCAGCGTTGCATTAGGGGGCAATCAGCCCCAGCATTTT. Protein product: CSVALGGNQPQHF.